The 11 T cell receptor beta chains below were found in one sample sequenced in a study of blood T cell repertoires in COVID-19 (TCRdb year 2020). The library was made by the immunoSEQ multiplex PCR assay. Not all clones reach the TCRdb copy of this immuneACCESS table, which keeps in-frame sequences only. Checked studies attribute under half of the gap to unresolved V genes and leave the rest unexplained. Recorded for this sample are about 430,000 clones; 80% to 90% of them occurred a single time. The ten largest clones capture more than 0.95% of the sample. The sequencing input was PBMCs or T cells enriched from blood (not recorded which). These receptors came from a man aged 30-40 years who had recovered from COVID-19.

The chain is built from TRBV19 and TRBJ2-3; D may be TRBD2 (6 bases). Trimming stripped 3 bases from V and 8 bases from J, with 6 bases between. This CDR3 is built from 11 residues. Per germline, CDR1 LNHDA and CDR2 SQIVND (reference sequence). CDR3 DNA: TGTGCCAGTAGTATCGGGGGTACGCAGTATTTT. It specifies CASSIGGTQYF. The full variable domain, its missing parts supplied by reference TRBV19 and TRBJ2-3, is DGGITQSPKYLFRKEGQNVTLSCEQNLNHDAMYWYRQDPGQGLRLIYYSQIVNDFQKGDIAEGYSVSREKKESFPLTVTSAQKNPTAFYLCASSIGGTQYFGPGTRLTVL.

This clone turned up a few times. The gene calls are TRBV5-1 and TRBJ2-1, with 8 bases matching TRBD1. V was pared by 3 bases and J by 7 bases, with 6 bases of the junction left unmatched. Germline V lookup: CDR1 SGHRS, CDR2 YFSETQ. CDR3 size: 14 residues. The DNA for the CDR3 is TGCGCCAGCAGCTCATACAGGGGGATGAATGAGCAGTTCTTC. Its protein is CASSSYRGMNEQFF.

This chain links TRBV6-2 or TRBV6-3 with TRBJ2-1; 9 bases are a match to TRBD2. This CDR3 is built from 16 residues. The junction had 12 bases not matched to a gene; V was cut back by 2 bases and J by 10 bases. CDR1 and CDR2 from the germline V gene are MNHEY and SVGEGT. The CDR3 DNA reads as TGTGCCAGCAGTTACGGGTTAGCGGGAGTCGTTGACGAGCAGTTCTTC. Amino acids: CASSYGLAGVVDEQFF.

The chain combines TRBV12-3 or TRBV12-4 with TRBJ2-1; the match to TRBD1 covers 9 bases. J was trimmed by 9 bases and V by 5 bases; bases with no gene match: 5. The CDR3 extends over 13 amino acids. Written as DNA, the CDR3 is TGTGCCAGCAGTGGACAGGGGAAAGGTGAGCAGTTCTTC. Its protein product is CASSGQGKGEQFF.

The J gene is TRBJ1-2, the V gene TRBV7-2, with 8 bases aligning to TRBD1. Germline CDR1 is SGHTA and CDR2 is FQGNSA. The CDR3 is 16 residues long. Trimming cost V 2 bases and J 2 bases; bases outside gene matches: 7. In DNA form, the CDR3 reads TGTGCCAGCAGCTTACCCCTCACAGGGGGGAACTATGGCTACACCTTC. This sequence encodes CASSLPLTGGNYGYTF. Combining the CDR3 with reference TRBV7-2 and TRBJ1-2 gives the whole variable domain GAGVSQSPSNKVTEKGKDVELRCDPISGHTALYWYRQSLGQGLEFLIYFQGNSAPDKSGLPSDRFSAERTGGSVSTLTIQRTQQEDSAVYLCASSLPLTGGNYGYTFGSGTRLTVV.

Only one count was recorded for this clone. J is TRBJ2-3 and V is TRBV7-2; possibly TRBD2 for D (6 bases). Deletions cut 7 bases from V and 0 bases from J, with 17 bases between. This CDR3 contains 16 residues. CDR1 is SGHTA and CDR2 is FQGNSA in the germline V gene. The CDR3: CASTQRPSGSTDTQYF. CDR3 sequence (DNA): TGTGCCAGCACCCAACGACCCAGCGGGAGCACAGATACGCAGTATTTT.

CDR3 sequence: CASSITGTAYEQYF. CDR3 nucleotide sequence: TGCGCCAGCAGCATAACCGGGACAGCCTACGAGCAGTACTTC. The J gene is TRBJ2-7, the V gene TRBV5-1; TRBD1 matches 7 bases. The V segment lost 4 bases and the J segment 2 bases; nucleotides outside the gene matches: 6. Germline values: CDR1 SGHRS, CDR2 YFSETQ. The CDR3 spans 14 residues. Together with reference TRBV5-1 and TRBJ2-7, the CDR3 gives the full variable domain: KAGVTQTPRYLIKTRGQQVTLSCSPISGHRSVSWYQQTPGQGLQFLFEYFSETQRNKGNFPGRFSGRQFSNSRSEMNVSTLELGDSALYLCASSITGTAYEQYFGPGTRLTVT.

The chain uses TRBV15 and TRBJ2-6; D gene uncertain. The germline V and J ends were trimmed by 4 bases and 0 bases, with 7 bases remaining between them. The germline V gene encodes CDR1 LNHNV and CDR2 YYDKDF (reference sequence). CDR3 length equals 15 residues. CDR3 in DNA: TGTGCCACCAGCATACTGTACTCTGGGGCCAACGTCCTGACTTTC. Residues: CATSILYSGANVLTF.

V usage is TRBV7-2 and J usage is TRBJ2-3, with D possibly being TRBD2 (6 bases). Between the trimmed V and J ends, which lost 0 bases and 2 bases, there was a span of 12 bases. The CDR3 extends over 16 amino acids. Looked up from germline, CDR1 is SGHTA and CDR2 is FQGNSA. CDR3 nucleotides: TGTGCCAGCAGCTTAGCTGCGGGGTTATACACAGATACGCAGTATTTT. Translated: CASSLAAGLYTDTQYF.

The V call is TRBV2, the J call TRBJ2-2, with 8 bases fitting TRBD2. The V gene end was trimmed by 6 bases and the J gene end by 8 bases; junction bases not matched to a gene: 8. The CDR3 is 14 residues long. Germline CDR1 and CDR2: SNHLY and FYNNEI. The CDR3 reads CASRNSGKGGELFF. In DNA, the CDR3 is TGTGCCAGCAGGAATAGCGGGAAGGGAGGGGAGCTGTTTTTT.

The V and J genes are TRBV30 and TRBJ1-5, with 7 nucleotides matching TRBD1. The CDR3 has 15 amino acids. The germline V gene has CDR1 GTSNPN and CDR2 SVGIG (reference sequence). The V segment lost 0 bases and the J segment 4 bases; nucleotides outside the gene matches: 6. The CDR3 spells CAWSVLQGVNQPQHF. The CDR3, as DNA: TGTGCCTGGAGTGTACTCCAGGGGGTAAATCAGCCCCAGCATTTT.